Listed here are 31 T cell receptor beta chains from one sample, sequenced in a study of blood T cell repertoires in COVID-19. This table comes from immunoSEQ multiplex PCR, and its TCRdb copy is limited to in-frame clones, with some not included. The repertoire holds about 100,000 clones, with roughly 89% as singletons. Sequencing input: peripheral blood. Receptors were obtained from a man aged 70-80 years with acute or convalescent COVID-19.

The chain couples TRBV10-2 to TRBJ2-7; 9 nucleotides match TRBD2. J was trimmed by 0 bases and V by 3 bases; bases with no gene match: 6. Per germline, CDR1 WSHSY and CDR2 SAAADI. This CDR3 is built from 16 residues. The CDR3, as DNA: TGCGCCAGCAGTGATCCGACTAGCGGATTCTCCTACGAGCAGTACTTC. Encoded protein: CASSDPTSGFSYEQYF.

The chain joins TRBV5-5 to TRBJ2-3; TRBD1 agrees at 7 bases. V was pared by 2 bases and J by 2 bases, with 5 bases of the junction left unmatched. The CDR3 totals 15 residues. From germline, CDR1 is SGHKS and CDR2 YYEKEE (reference sequence). CDR3 coding DNA: TGTGCCAGCAGCTTTAACAGGGGTTACACAGATACGCAGTATTTT. Residues: CASSFNRGYTDTQYF.

The rearrangement joins TRBV5-4 to TRBJ1-1; maybe TRBD1 (6 bases). Per the germline V gene, CDR1 is SGHNT and CDR2 is YYREEE (reference sequence). V was cut by 0 bases and J by 3 bases, with 12 bases left in between. This CDR3 is built from 15 residues. The CDR3 DNA reads TGTGCCAGCAGCTTGGGGGGGGGCGGGTACACTGAAGCTTTCTTT. Amino acids: CASSLGGGGYTEAFF.

The V call is TRBV5-1, the J call TRBJ2-2, with D perhaps matching TRBD1 (6 bases). The CDR3 is made up of 14 amino acids. V dropped 4 bases and J dropped 5 bases, with 12 bases sitting between them. CDR1 is SGHRS and CDR2 is YFSETQ in the germline V gene. The CDR3 nucleotides read TGCGCCAGCAGCCCTTCAGGACAGACCGGGGAGCTGTTTTTT. This gives the protein CASSPSGQTGELFF.

The CDR3 nucleotides read TGTGCCAGCAGCCCCGGGACTAGCGGGAGAAGACTACAGTACTTC. This sequence encodes CASSPGTSGRRLQYF. This chain connects TRBV7-9 to TRBJ2-7; 14 bases match TRBD2. CDR1 SEHNR and CDR2 FQNEAQ come from the germline V gene (reference sequence). This CDR3 region has 15 residues. Unmatched junction bases numbered 10, after V lost 5 bases and J lost 10 bases.

This chain links TRBV11-2 with TRBJ2-7, with D possibly matching TRBD1 (6 bases). CDR3 length: 14 residues. Trimming stripped 5 bases from V and 0 bases from J, with 11 bases between. CDR1 and CDR2 from the germline V gene are SGHAT and FQNNGV. CDR3 sequence: CASSRTVSSYEQYF. In DNA, the CDR3 is TGTGCCAGCAGCCGGACAGTAAGCTCCTACGAGCAGTACTTC.

The chain is built from TRBV6-5 and TRBJ1-1, with D maybe TRBD1 (5 bases). CDR1 and CDR2 from the germline V gene are MNHEY and SVGAGI. Trimming took 5 bases from V and 3 from J, leaving 16 bases between them. The CDR3 totals 15 residues. As DNA, the CDR3 is TGTGCCAGCAGTCGAGTCTGGGGGGTAGACACTGAAGCTTTCTTT. It specifies CASSRVWGVDTEAFF.

The chain is built from TRBV11-3 and TRBJ2-7, with TRBD2 matching over 15 bases. V lost 4 bases to trimming and J lost 2 bases; unmatched junction nucleotides: 9. Germline CDR1 and CDR2: SGHNT and YENEEA. This CDR3 has 18 amino acids. The chain's CDR3 is CASSSLPGLAGGPYEQYF. The CDR3 DNA reads TGTGCCAGCAGCTCCCTGCCGGGACTAGCGGGAGGCCCCTACGAGCAGTACTTC. Together with reference TRBV11-3 and TRBJ2-7, the CDR3 gives the full variable domain: EAGVVQSPRYKIIEKKQPVAFWCNPISGHNTLYWYLQNLGQGPELLIRYENEEAVDDSQLPKDRFSAERLKGVDSTLKIQPAELGDSAVYLCASSSLPGLAGGPYEQYFGPGTRLTVT.

This chain links TRBV12-5 with TRBJ2-1; 8 positions agree with TRBD2. Germline loops: CDR1 LGHNT, CDR2 FRNRAP. The junction had 9 bases not matched to a gene; V was cut back by 5 bases and J by 6 bases. The CDR3 extends over 15 amino acids. For the CDR3, the DNA is TGTGCTAGTGGTCAGAGTACGGGAGGGATCAATGAGCAGTTCTTC. It translates to CASGQSTGGINEQFF.

The rearrangement uses TRBV24-1 and TRBJ2-6; 7 positions match TRBD1. CDR1 and CDR2 (germline): KGHDR, SFDVKD. J was trimmed by 13 bases and V by 10 bases; bases with no gene match: 15. The CDR3 covers 14 residues. In DNA, the CDR3 is TGTGCCACATCCCCGGGACAGCAAATGGGGGTCCTGACTTTC. This gives the protein CATSPGQQMGVLTF.

The chain links TRBV30 to TRBJ2-3; 9 bases are a match to TRBD2. V lost 8 bases, J lost 1 base, and 13 bases stayed unmatched. The CDR3 sequence is 16 residues long. The V gene's germline CDR1 is GTSNPN and CDR2 SVGIG (reference sequence). The CDR3 is CAAAPRGGAGTDTQYF. The CDR3 DNA reads as TGTGCCGCCGCCCCCCGCGGGGGGGCCGGCACAGATACGCAGTATTTT.

The chain joins TRBV6-5 to TRBJ1-5, with a weak D call TRBD1 (5 bases). The CDR3 consists of 13 residues. V was pared by 6 bases and J by 2 bases, with 8 bases between. Germline loops: CDR1 MNHEY, CDR2 SVGAGI. The CDR3 sequence: CASRGRGNQPQHF. The CDR3 DNA sequence: TGTGCCAGCAGGGGGCGAGGCAATCAGCCCCAGCATTTT.

This sequence joins TRBV12-3 or TRBV12-4 and TRBJ2-5; D is uncertain. Trimming cost V 5 bases and J 4 bases, with 5 bases left between them. The CDR3 has 11 amino acids. CDR3 coding DNA: TGTGCCAGCAGTATCGGAGAGACCCAGTACTTC. Encoded protein: CASSIGETQYF.

The chain has TRBV7-2 and TRBJ1-2; a weak D match, TRBD1 (5 bases). The CDR3 spans 13 residues. CDR1 is SGHTA, CDR2 FQGNSA, per germline. V lost 5 bases, J lost 7 bases, and 14 bases lay in between. DNA for the CDR3: TGTGCCAGCAGCACCCGACAGCATCTTGGCTACACCTTC. Amino acids: CASSTRQHLGYTF.

This chain links TRBV11-2 with TRBJ2-7; 7 bases map to TRBD1. CDR3 length: 14 residues. Looked up from germline, CDR1 is SGHAT and CDR2 is FQNNGV. The junction had 4 bases not matched to a gene; V was cut back by 2 bases and J by 3 bases. CDR3 DNA: TGTGCCAGCAGCTTATTACAGGGGCGCTACGAGCAGTACTTC. Translation: CASSLLQGRYEQYF.

The genes are TRBV19 and TRBJ2-3, with TRBD2 matching 7 bases. CDR3 length equals 13 residues. Per germline, CDR1 LNHDA and CDR2 SQIVND (reference sequence). V lost 6 bases, J lost 2 bases, and 2 bases stayed unmatched. The CDR3, as DNA: TGTGCCAGTAGCCGGGACTACACAGATACGCAGTATTTT. It specifies CASSRDYTDTQYF.

The sample holds one count of this clone. The chain carries TRBV28 and TRBJ1-3, with a possible D match to TRBD1 (5 bases). From germline, CDR1 is MDHEN and CDR2 SYDVKM. V lost 7 bases, J lost 1 base, and 14 bases lay in between. The CDR3 loop spans 15 amino acids. CDR3 in amino acids: CASNGGRGSGNTIYF. The CDR3 nucleotides read TGTGCCAGCAATGGGGGGAGGGGATCTGGAAACACCATATATTTT.

This chain uses TRBV18 with TRBJ2-5; 9 nucleotides agree with TRBD2. The V gene's germline CDR1 is KGHSH and CDR2 LQKENI. V lost 5 bases, J lost 3 bases, and 4 bases stayed unmatched. The CDR3 extends over 14 amino acids. The DNA for the CDR3 is TGTGCCAGCTCATGGGGACTAGCCGAAGAGACCCAGTACTTC. Translated: CASSWGLAEETQYF.

CDR3 DNA: TGTGCCAGCAGATATCGGGATTCAGCCCTGCAGCCCCAGCATTTT. This sequence encodes CASRYRDSALQPQHF. The genes are TRBV6-5 and TRBJ1-5, with D unresolved. This CDR3 is 15 amino acids long. V lost 6 bases to trimming and J lost 7 bases, with 19 bases between them. The V gene's germline CDR1 is MNHEY and CDR2 SVGAGI.

Remarks on this clone: Additional DNA sequences in this sample encode the identical CDR3. The rearrangement joins TRBV28 to TRBJ1-5; D not resolved. The V end was cut by 3 bases, the J end by 5 bases, with 8 bases between. The CDR3 has 13 residues. Germline-derived CDR1 and CDR2 are MDHEN and SYDVKM. As DNA, the CDR3 is TGTGCCAGCAGTTTTACGGGTCATCAGCCCCAGCATTTT. This encodes CASSFTGHQPQHF.

The chain is built from TRBV27 and TRBJ2-6; no reliable D call. Germline V gene lookup returns CDR1 MNHEY and CDR2 SMNVEV (reference sequence). The CDR3 consists of 15 residues. Trimming took off 1 base at V and 1 base at J, with 5 bases between the two ends. CDR3 DNA sequence: TGTGCCAGCAGTTTATTAGTATCTGGGGCCAACGTCCTGACTTTC. Its translation: CASSLLVSGANVLTF.

This sequence joins TRBV29-1 and TRBJ2-2; D might be TRBD2 (5 bases). V lost 1 base, J lost 7 bases, and 19 bases lay in between. In germline, CDR1 is SQVTM, CDR2 ANQGSEA. The CDR3 extends over 16 amino acids. CDR3 sequence: CSVEGGSGVGGGELFF. The CDR3 coding sequence is TGCAGCGTTGAAGGAGGGAGCGGAGTGGGCGGCGGGGAGCTGTTTTTT.

The chain employs TRBV20-1 and TRBJ1-2; D unclear. Germline loops: CDR1 DFQATT, CDR2 SNEGSKA (reference sequence). The CDR3 runs 12 residues. Trimming removed 3 bases at V and 5 bases at J, with 10 bases between. The CDR3 nucleotides are TGCAGTGCTAGTGGCCAGGTATATGGCTACACCTTC. This codes for CSASGQVYGYTF.

The chain couples TRBV4-1 to TRBJ2-7, with D perhaps TRBD2 (6 bases). The CDR3 is 16 amino acids. V was clipped by 1 base and J by 2 bases, with 15 bases between them. Germline values: CDR1 MGHRA, CDR2 YSYEKL. CDR3 region: CASSQGAAAGTYEQYF. The CDR3 DNA reads TGCGCCAGCAGCCAAGGTGCTGCGGCGGGGACCTACGAGCAGTACTTC.

This sequence joins TRBV6-6 and TRBJ1-5; the D is unclear. Germline V lookup: CDR1 MNHNY, CDR2 SVGAGI (reference sequence). The V end lost 4 bases, the J end lost 4 bases, and 8 bases lay between the germline ends. This CDR3 spans 13 amino acids. DNA for the CDR3: TGTGCCAGCAGTTCGCGAGTGAATCAGCCCCAGCATTTT. Its protein is CASSSRVNQPQHF.

The chain uses TRBV2 and TRBJ1-5, with 9 bases identical to TRBD1. V trimming: 5 bases; J trimming: 2 bases; junction bases outside the gene matches: 4. The CDR3 spans 15 residues. Looked up from germline, CDR1 is SNHLY and CDR2 is FYNNEI. CDR3 in DNA: TGTGCCAGCAGTACCCGGACAGGGGGCAATCAGCCCCAGCATTTT. It specifies CASSTRTGGNQPQHF.

The chain has TRBV7-2 and TRBJ2-3; 7 nucleotides agree with TRBD1. CDR1 is SGHTA, CDR2 FQGNSA, per germline. This CDR3 has 14 amino acids. V trimming: 2 bases; J trimming: 6 bases; junction bases outside the gene matches: 5. The CDR3: CASSLLTGSDTQYF. CDR3 DNA sequence: TGTGCCAGCAGCTTATTGACAGGGTCCGATACGCAGTATTTT.

The V and J genes are TRBV3-1 (or the pseudogene TRBV3-2) and TRBJ2-1, with D hard to call. This CDR3 contains 16 residues. V shed 0 bases and J shed 8 bases, with 17 bases lying between them. Germline V gene lookup returns CDR1 LGHDT and CDR2 YNNKEL (reference sequence). The CDR3: CASSQEGVRGVYEQFF. The CDR3 coding sequence is TGTGCCAGCAGCCAAGAAGGCGTGAGAGGAGTCTATGAGCAGTTCTTC.

The chain combines TRBV3-1 (or the pseudogene TRBV3-2) with TRBJ2-1, with a possible D match to TRBD2 (5 bases). The ends were cut back, 4 bases at V and 7 bases at J, with 8 bases in the middle. Germline V gene data show CDR1 as LGHDT and CDR2 as YNNKEL (reference sequence). This CDR3 is 12 amino acids long. CDR3 residues: CASSLTRNEQFF. The CDR3 DNA sequence: TGTGCCAGCAGCCTTACTAGGAATGAGCAGTTCTTC.

CDR3 residues: CASSEVKGAQEKLFF. The DNA for the CDR3 is TGTGCCAGCAGTGAAGTGAAGGGGGCGCAAGAAAAACTGTTTTTT. The genes are TRBV6-1 and TRBJ1-4; 7 bases are shared with TRBD1. Losses at the gene ends were 1 base for V and 8 bases for J; bases not matched to a gene: 7. This CDR3 contains 15 residues. The V gene's germline CDR1 is MNHNS and CDR2 SASEGT.

The chain carries TRBV11-2 and TRBJ1-4; D gene unclear. The CDR3 spans 12 residues. Between the trimmed V and J ends, which lost 0 bases and 11 bases, there was a span of 7 bases. CDR1 is SGHAT and CDR2 is FQNNGV in the germline V gene. CDR3 in amino acids: CASSLDNVKLFF. CDR3 sequence (DNA): TGTGCCAGCAGCTTAGATAATGTTAAACTGTTTTTT.